The source of this TCR beta chain is a study of OX40 agonist ivuxolimab in advanced cancers. Study details: Three patients, one with hepatocellular carcinoma and two with cutaneous melanoma, responded partially.

Concerning this clone itself: Its antigen is as yet unknown.

Libraries were prepared by immunoSEQ multiplex PCR; TCRdb keeps only in-frame clonotypes and omits some of them. The sample lists approximately 92,000 clones, roughly 80% seen once, with 5.5% in the top ten. Peripheral blood came from all dose cohorts at three timepoints. Study outcomes and limitations: Low normalized clonal expansion also occurred in some nonresponding patients.

J gave up 0 bases and V 0 bases, and 2 bases lay outside the gene matches. The CDR3 contains 15 residues. CDR1 SGHRS and CDR2 YFSETQ come from the germline V gene. The TCR was taken from an adult with an advanced solid tumor such as melanoma, head and neck, liver or kidney cancer. The starting material was CD4+ or CD8+ T cells sorted from blood, obtained in a trial of the OX40 agonist ivuxolimab. V is TRBV5-1 and J is TRBJ1-1; TRBD1 aligns across 7 bases. CDR3: CASSLEGQLNTEAFF. The CDR3, as DNA: TGCGCCAGCAGCTTGGAGGGACAGTTGAACACTGAAGCTTTCTTT. The full variable domain, in which reference TRBV5-1 and TRBJ1-1 provide the parts outside the CDR3, is KAGVTQTPRYLIKTRGQQVTLSCSPISGHRSVSWYQQTPGQGLQFLFEYFSETQRNKGNFPGRFSGRQFSNSRSEMNVSTLELGDSALYLCASSLEGQLNTEAFFGQGTRLTVV.